This is a list of T cell receptor beta chains from one sample in a study of CXCR3-negative and CXCR3-positive naive CD8 T cells. Reprocessing the 5' RACE reads, TCRdb reports a single entry for every CDR3 protein and omits DNA. This listing includes about 57,000 distinct CDR3 sequences. Sequencing used naive CXCR3+ CD8+ T cells from blood. Receptor source: a human donor in good health. Some clones in this sample may be carry-over from other donors' samples. The CDR3 runs from the conserved cysteine through the conserved F or W.

v_call: TRBV7-9; j_call: TRBJ2-3; cdr3_aa: CASRKTSGSTDTQYF
v_call: TRBV27; j_call: TRBJ2-6; cdr3_aa: CASSPLVVTGSGANVLTF
v_call: TRBV14; j_call: TRBJ1-1; cdr3_aa: CASSAGWTEAFF
v_call: TRBV11-3; j_call: TRBJ2-2; cdr3_aa: CASSSIRGLAGELFF
v_call: TRBV24-1; j_call: TRBJ1-1; cdr3_aa: CAAGRGNTEAFF
v_call: TRBV12-3/TRBV12-4; j_call: TRBJ2-5; cdr3_aa: CASNGRGPQETQYF
v_call: TRBV9; j_call: TRBJ2-3; cdr3_aa: CASSPYGGITDTQYF
v_call: TRBV2; j_call: TRBJ2-3; cdr3_aa: CASSAPAGTDTQYF
v_call: TRBV7-8; j_call: TRBJ2-3; cdr3_aa: CASSLGTSYTDTQYF
v_call: TRBV15; j_call: TRBJ1-1; cdr3_aa: CATSRVGLRTEAFF
v_call: TRBV7-9; j_call: TRBJ2-7; cdr3_aa: CASSFLGTGGYEQYF
v_call: TRBV11-3; j_call: TRBJ2-3; cdr3_aa: CASSPDWETDTQYF
v_call: TRBV7-9; j_call: TRBJ2-7; cdr3_aa: CASSNDRGPYEQYF
v_call: TRBV3-1; j_call: TRBJ2-3; cdr3_aa: CASSPQGVGTDTQYF
v_call: TRBV6-2/TRBV6-3; j_call: TRBJ2-1; cdr3_aa: CASSYWDEQFF
v_call: TRBV5-1; j_call: TRBJ1-2; cdr3_aa: CASSVPGQGGYGYTF
v_call: TRBV10-1; j_call: TRBJ2-5; cdr3_aa: CASSAKRAVEETQYF
v_call: TRBV13; j_call: TRBJ2-5; cdr3_aa: CASSSHEETQYF
v_call: TRBV4-2; j_call: TRBJ1-2; cdr3_aa: CASTRQGVNYGYTF
v_call: TRBV12-3/TRBV12-4; j_call: TRBJ2-7; cdr3_aa: CASSTQDSPYEQYF
v_call: TRBV6-5; j_call: TRBJ1-1; cdr3_aa: CASSYSPLSMNTEAFF
v_call: TRBV18; j_call: TRBJ2-2; cdr3_aa: CASSPPTSAAGELFF
v_call: TRBV10-3; j_call: TRBJ2-7; cdr3_aa: CAIGELPKGYEQYF
v_call: TRBV29-1; j_call: TRBJ2-1; cdr3_aa: CSVELAGIESYNEQFF